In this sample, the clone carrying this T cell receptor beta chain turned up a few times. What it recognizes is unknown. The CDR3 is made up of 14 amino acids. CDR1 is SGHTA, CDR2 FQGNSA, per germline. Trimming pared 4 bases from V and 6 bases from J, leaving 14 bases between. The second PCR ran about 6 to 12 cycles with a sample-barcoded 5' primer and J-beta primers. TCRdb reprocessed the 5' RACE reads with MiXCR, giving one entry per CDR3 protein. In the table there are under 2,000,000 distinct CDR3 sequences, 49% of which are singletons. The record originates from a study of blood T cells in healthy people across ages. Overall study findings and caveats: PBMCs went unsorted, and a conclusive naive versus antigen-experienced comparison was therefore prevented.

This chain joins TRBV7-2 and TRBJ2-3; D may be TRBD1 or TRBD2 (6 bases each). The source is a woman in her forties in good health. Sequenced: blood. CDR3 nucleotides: TGTGCCAGCAGCTGGAGGGGGGAAGGGGATACGCAGTATTTT. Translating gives CASSWRGEGDTQYF.